The TCR beta chain under discussion was sequenced for a study of regulatory T cells in long-lasting Graves disease. Notes on the study in general: Preferential use of TRBV28, TRBJ1-2 and TRBJ2-5 was seen in persistent disease.

Both iRepertoire HTBI primers and Arm-PCR of CDR3 regions were used to build the TCR beta libraries. TCRdb re-derived calls from the multiplex PCR reads in MiXCR, one entry per CDR3 protein. Here the sample spans about 470,000 distinct CDR3 sequences, roughly 21% being singletons. Trimming pared 4 bases from V and 6 bases from J, leaving 18 bases between. Germline V gives CDR1 MNHEY, CDR2 SMNVEV (reference sequence). The CDR3 runs 15 residues. Regarding time point: persistent/refractory GD, antithyroid drugs over 5 years with positive TRAb. PBMC-derived RNA was used for the TCR library. Doctors identified Graves' disease using the American Thyroid Association guidelines. This clonotype was picked up many times. The antigen remains undetermined.

The sequencing here drew on peripheral blood mononuclear cells (PBMCs), taken when the disease was refractory, from a patient treated with antithyroid drugs. The chain links TRBV27 to TRBJ1-2; D may be TRBD1 (6 bases). The clonotype originates from a female donor with Graves disease. The CDR3 is CASSSQIRDTHGYTF. Here the CDR3 DNA reads TGTGCCAGCAGTTCGCAGATAAGGGACACCCATGGCTACACCTTC.